This TCR beta chain was recorded in a study of blood T cell repertoires in COVID-19. At the level of the study: Nucleic acid was either cDNA or gDNA, and it came from T cells, B-cell-depleted T cells, or PBMCs.

The germline CDR1 and CDR2 sequences are MNHEY and SVGAGI. CDR3 length: 15 amino acids. The V gene lost 5 bases and the J gene lost 7 bases, with 20 bases spanning the gap. TCRdb's copy holds only in-frame clones and misses some; the assay was immunoSEQ multiplex PCR. The top ten clones hold around 1.9% of a sample with nearly 250,000 clones, around 86% of them seen once. Donors of Cohort 3 who recovered were those that had two negative PCRs, clearance, or symptom resolution. This clonotype was sampled from a woman in her 50s who had recovered from COVID-19. The rearrangement uses TRBV6-5 and TRBJ1-2; D might be TRBD1 (6 bases). Sequenced: PBMCs or T cells enriched from blood (not recorded which). CDR3 sequence reads: CASSQHPDRMGGYTF. CDR3 coding DNA: TGTGCCAGCAGTCAACACCCCGACAGGATGGGTGGCTACACCTTC.